Following are 10 T cell receptor beta chains from one sample sequenced in a study of T-cell reconstitution after alpha-beta-depleted transplantation in children. The TCRbeta library incorporated unique molecular identifiers. TCRdb re-called the PCR reads with MiXCR, one entry per CDR3 protein. The table shows under 350,000 distinct CDR3 sequences, with approximately 9.6% occurring only once. The starting material was PBMCs from the stem cell graft donor, obtained from the stem cell graft. These TCRs come from a human donor who donated a stem cell graft to a child with SCID.

This clonotype was seen ten or more times. CDR3 in DNA: TGTGCCAGCAGCCAACCAACTAGCGGCCTCGGGAACACCGGGGAGCTGTTTTTT. It yields the protein CASSQPTSGLGNTGELFF. V gene TRBV3-1 combines with J gene TRBJ2-2; 8 nucleotides match TRBD2. Trimming removed 2 bases from V and 1 base from J; junction bases left unmatched: 9. The CDR3 loop spans 18 amino acids. CDR1 is LGHDT and CDR2 is YNNKEL in the germline V gene (reference sequence).

Many counts were recorded for this clonotype. J is TRBJ1-2 and V is TRBV12-3 or TRBV12-4, with a tentative D call TRBD1 (5 bases). The V end lost 3 bases, the J end lost 0 bases, and 8 bases lay between the germline ends. CDR3 length: 14 amino acids. The CDR3 loop reads CASSLFRANYGYTF. Written as DNA, the CDR3 is TGTGCCAGCAGTTTGTTCAGGGCTAACTATGGCTACACCTTC.

V gene TRBV9 combines with J gene TRBJ1-2, with a weak D call TRBD1 (5 bases). In germline, CDR1 is SGDLS, CDR2 YYNGEE. The V end lost 4 bases, the J end lost 6 bases, and 13 bases lay between the germline ends. The CDR3 covers 13 residues. CDR3 in amino acids: CASSSQRGNGYTF. The CDR3 bases are TGTGCCAGCAGCTCCCAAAGGGGTAATGGCTACACCTTC.

This clonotype has a count of ten or more. One junction end does not reproduce the germline sequence, and a read error may be involved. The chain links TRBV5-1 to TRBJ2-1, with 8 bases that match TRBD2. Germline V CDR1 and CDR2: SGHRS, YFSETQ. The CDR3 is 16 amino acids. The CDR3 region is CASRVVGGGSSNEQFF. CDR3 coding DNA: TGCGCCAGCCGAGTAGTCGGCGGGGGGTCCTCCAATGAGCAGTTCTTC.

This clonotype was seen a few times. V is TRBV5-1 and J is TRBJ2-1, with 8 bases fitting TRBD1. This CDR3 is 15 amino acids long. The J segment lost 0 bases and the V segment lost 5 bases, leaving 4 bases of the junction unmatched. Germline assignment: CDR1 SGHRS and CDR2 YFSETQ. The CDR3 bases are TGCGCCAGCAGGCGGACAGGGACCTCCTACAATGAGCAGTTCTTC. It codes for CASRRTGTSYNEQFF. The variable domain in full, with the rest retrieved from reference TRBV5-1 and TRBJ2-1, is KAGVTQTPRYLIKTRGQQVTLSCSPISGHRSVSWYQQTPGQGLQFLFEYFSETQRNKGNFPGRFSGRQFSNSRSEMNVSTLELGDSALYLCASRRTGTSYNEQFFGPGTRLTVL.

In its sample, this clonotype was seen a few times. The rearrangement links TRBV7-9 to TRBJ2-1; possible D gene TRBD2, 5 bases. V lost 5 bases, J lost 1 base, and 15 bases lay in between. The V gene's germline CDR1 is SEHNR and CDR2 FQNEAQ (reference sequence). This CDR3 is built from 16 residues. Here the CDR3 reads CASSTPDGSSYNEQFF. CDR3 DNA: TGTGCCAGCAGCACTCCGGATGGGAGTTCCTACAATGAGCAGTTCTTC.

The table lists this clonotype with a few counts. The V gene is TRBV3-1, the J gene TRBJ2-5; a possible D gene is TRBD1 (5 bases). Trimming took 0 bases from V and 7 from J, leaving 15 bases between them. This CDR3 is 15 amino acids long. CDR1 is LGHDT and CDR2 is YNNKEL in the germline V gene (reference sequence). CDR3 sequence: CASSQDLGAVGTQYF. The DNA for the CDR3 is TGTGCCAGCAGCCAAGATCTAGGGGCCGTCGGGACCCAGTACTTC.

J is TRBJ2-3 and V is TRBV11-1, with D perhaps matching TRBD1 (6 bases). This CDR3 spans 18 amino acids. Germline assignment: CDR1 SGHAT and CDR2 FQDESV (reference sequence). Trimming stripped 5 bases from V and 3 bases from J, with 24 bases between. The CDR3 loop reads CASSPGGFDRPQTDTQYF. CDR3 in DNA: TGTGCCAGCAGCCCTGGGGGCTTCGACAGGCCCCAAACAGATACGCAGTATTTT.

Concerning this clonotype: This may come from a read error, since a much larger clone is one base off. The chain joins TRBV20-1 to TRBJ2-5; 13 nucleotides match TRBD2. This CDR3 has 14 residues. Germline assignment: CDR1 DFQATT and CDR2 SNEGSKA (reference sequence). The ends lost 3 bases at V and 8 bases at J; junction bases unmatched: 6. The DNA of the CDR3 is TGCAGTGCTAGTGGGACTAGCGGGACAGATACCCAGTACTTC. This gives the protein CSASGTSGTDTQYF.

J is TRBJ2-5 and V is TRBV5-6, with D unresolved. Trimming pared 3 bases from V and 0 bases from J, leaving 15 bases between. The CDR3 is 16 residues long. Germline V lookup: CDR1 SGHDT, CDR2 YYEEEE. The CDR3 DNA reads TGTGCCAGCAGCTCTCAGACGGTCCGACACCAAGAGACCCAGTACTTC. Protein product: CASSSQTVRHQETQYF.